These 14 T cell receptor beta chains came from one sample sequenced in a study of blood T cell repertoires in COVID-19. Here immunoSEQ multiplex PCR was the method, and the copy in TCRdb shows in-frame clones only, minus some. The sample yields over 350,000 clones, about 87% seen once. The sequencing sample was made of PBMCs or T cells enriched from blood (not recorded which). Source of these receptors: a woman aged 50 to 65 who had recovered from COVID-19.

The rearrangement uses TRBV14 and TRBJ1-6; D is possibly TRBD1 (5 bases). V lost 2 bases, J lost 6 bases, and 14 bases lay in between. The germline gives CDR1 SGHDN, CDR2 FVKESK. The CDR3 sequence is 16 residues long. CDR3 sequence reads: CASSQPSRESNSPLHF. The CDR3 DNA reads TGTGCCAGCAGCCAACCTTCCAGGGAAAGTAATTCACCCCTCCACTTT.

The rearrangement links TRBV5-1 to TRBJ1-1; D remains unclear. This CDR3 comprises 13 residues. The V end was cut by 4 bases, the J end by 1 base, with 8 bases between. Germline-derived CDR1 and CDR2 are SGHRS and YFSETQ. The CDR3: CASSMTRNTEAFF. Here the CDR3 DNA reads TGCGCCAGCAGCATGACAAGGAACACTGAAGCTTTCTTT.

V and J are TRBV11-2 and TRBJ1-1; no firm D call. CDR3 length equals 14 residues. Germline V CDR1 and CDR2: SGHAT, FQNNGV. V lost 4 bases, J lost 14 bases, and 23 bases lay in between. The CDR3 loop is CASSSSQVTLNPFF. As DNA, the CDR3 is TGTGCCAGCAGCTCGAGCCAGGTTACTCTGAATCCGTTCTTT.

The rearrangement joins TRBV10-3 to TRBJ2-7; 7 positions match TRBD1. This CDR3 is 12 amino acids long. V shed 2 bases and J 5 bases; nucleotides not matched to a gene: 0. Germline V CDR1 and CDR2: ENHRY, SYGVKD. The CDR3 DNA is TGTGCCATCAGTGAGGGACAGGACGAGCAGTACTTC. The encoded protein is CAISEGQDEQYF.

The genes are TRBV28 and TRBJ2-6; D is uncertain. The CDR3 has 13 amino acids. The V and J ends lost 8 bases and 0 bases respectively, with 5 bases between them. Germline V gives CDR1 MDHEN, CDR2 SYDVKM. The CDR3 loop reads CASFLSGANVLTF. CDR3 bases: TGTGCCAGCTTCCTCTCTGGGGCCAACGTCCTGACTTTC.

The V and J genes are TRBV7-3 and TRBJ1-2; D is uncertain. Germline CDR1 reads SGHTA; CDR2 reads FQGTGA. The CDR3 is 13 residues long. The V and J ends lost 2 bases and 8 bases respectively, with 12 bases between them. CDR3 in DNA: TGTGCCAGCAGCTTAGATAATAGCTTGGGCTACACCTTC. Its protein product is CASSLDNSLGYTF.

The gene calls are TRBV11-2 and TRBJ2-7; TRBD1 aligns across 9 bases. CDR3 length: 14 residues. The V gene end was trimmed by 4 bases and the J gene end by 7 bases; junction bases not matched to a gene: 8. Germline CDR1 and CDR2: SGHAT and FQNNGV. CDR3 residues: CASSSEQGAREQYF. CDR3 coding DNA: TGTGCCAGCAGCTCGGAACAGGGGGCGAGGGAGCAGTACTTC.

CDR3 nucleotides: TGTGCCAGCAGTGATACTCCCGGCACTGAAGCTTTCTTT. Encoded protein: CASSDTPGTEAFF. The genes are TRBV7-2 and TRBJ1-1; unclear D gene. Germline values: CDR1 SGHTA, CDR2 FQGNSA. The CDR3 consists of 13 residues. The ends were cut back, 6 bases at V and 4 bases at J, with 12 bases in the middle.

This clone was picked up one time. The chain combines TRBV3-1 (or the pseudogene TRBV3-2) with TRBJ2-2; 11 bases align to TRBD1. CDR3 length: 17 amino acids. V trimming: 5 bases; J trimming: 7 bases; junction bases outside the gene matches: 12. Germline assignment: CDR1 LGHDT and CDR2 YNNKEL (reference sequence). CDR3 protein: CASSGVDRGLSVGELFF. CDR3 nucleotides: TGTGCCAGCAGCGGAGTGGACAGGGGGCTAAGTGTCGGGGAGCTGTTTTTT.

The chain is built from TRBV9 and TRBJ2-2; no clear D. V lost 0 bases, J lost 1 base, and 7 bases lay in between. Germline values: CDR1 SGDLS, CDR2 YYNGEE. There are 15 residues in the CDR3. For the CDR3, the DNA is TGTGCCAGCAGCGTAGATATTCGGAACACCGGGGAGCTGTTTTTT. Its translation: CASSVDIRNTGELFF.

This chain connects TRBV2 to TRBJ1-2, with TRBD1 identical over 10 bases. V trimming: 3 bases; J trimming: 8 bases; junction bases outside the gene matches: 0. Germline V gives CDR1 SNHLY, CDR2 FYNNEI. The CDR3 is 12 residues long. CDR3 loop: CASSETGGGYTF. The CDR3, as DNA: TGTGCCAGCAGTGAGACAGGGGGCGGCTACACCTTC.

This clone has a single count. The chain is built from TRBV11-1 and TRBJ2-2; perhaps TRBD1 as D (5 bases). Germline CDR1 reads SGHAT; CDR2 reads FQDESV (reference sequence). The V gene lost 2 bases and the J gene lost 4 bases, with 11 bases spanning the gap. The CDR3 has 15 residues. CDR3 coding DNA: TGTGCCAGCAGCTTACTGCCAGGGCCCACCGGGGAGCTGTTTTTT. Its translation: CASSLLPGPTGELFF.

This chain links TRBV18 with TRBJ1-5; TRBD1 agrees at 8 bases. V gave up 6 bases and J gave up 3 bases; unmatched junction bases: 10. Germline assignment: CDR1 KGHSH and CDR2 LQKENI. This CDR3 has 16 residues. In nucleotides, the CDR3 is TGTGCCAGCTCCCCGACCGGGACAGGAGACAATCAGCCCCAGCATTTT. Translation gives CASSPTGTGDNQPQHF. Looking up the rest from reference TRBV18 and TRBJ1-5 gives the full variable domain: NAGVMQNPRHLVRRRGQEARLRCSPMKGHSHVYWYRQLPEEGLKFMVYLQKENIIDESGMPKERFSAEFPKEGPSILRIQQVVRGDSAAYFCASSPTGTGDNQPQHFGDGTRLSIL.

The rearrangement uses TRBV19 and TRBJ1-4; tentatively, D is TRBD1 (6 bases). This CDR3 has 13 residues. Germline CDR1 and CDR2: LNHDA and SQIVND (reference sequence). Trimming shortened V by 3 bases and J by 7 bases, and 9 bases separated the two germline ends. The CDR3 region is CASSMNRAEKLFF. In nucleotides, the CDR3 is TGTGCCAGTAGTATGAACAGGGCTGAAAAACTGTTTTTT.